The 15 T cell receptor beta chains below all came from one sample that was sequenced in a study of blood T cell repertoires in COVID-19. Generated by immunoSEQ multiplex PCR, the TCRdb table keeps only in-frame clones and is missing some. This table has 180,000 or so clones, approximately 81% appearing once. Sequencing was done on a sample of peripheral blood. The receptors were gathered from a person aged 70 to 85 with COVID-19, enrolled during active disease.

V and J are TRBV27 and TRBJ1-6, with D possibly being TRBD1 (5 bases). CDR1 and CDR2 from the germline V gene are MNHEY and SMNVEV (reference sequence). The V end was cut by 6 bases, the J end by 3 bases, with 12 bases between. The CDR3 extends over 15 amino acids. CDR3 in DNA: TGTGCCAGCAGCTATGGGGGGGTCTATAATTCACCCCTCCACTTT. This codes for CASSYGGVYNSPLHF.

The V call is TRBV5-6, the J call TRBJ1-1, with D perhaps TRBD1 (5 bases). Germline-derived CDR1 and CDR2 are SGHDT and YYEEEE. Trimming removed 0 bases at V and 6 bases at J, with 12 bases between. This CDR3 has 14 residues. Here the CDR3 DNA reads TGTGCCAGCAGCTTGGGCGGGACCAGACCTGAAGCTTTCTTT. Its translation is CASSLGGTRPEAFF. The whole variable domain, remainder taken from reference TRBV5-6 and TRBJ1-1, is DAGVTQSPTHLIKTRGQQVTLRCSPKSGHDTVSWYQQALGQGPQFIFQYYEEEERQRGNFPDRFSGHQFPNYSSELNVNALLLGDSALYLCASSLGGTRPEAFFGQGTRLTVV.

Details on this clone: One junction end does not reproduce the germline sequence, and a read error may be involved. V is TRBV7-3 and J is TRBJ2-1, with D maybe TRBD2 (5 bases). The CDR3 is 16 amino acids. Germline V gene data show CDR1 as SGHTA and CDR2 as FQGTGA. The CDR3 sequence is CASSLLAGGSFNEQFF. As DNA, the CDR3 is TGTGCCAGCAGCTTACTTGCCGGCGGGTCCTTCAATGAGCAGTTCTTC.

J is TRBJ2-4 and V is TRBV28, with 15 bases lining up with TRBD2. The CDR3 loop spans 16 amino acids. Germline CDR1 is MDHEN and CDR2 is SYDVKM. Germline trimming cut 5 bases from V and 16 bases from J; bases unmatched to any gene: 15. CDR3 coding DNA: TGTGCCAGCAGTCTACGGACTAGCGGGGGGGCCGTCCTTATTTACTTC. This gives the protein CASSLRTSGGAVLIYF.

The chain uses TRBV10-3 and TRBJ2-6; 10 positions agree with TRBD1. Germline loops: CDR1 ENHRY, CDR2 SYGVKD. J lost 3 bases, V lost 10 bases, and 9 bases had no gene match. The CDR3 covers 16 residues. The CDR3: CATDDRGRNGANVLTF. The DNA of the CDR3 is TGTGCCACCGACGACAGGGGGCGAAATGGGGCCAACGTCCTGACTTTC.

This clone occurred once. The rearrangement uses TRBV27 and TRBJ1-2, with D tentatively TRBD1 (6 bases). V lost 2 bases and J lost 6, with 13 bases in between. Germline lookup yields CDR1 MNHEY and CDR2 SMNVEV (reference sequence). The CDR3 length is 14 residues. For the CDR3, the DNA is TGTGCCAGCAGTTTAAGGGGGAGCAGAGATGGCTACACCTTC. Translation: CASSLRGSRDGYTF.

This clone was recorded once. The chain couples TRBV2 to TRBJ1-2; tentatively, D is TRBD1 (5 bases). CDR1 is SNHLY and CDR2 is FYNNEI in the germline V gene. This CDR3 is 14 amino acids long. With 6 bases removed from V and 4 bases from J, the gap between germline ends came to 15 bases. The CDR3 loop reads CASRDSSQGYGYTF. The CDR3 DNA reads TGTGCCAGCAGAGACAGTAGTCAGGGCTATGGCTACACCTTC. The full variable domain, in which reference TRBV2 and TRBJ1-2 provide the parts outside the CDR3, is EPEVTQTPSHQVTQMGQEVILRCVPISNHLYFYWYRQILGQKVEFLVSFYNNEISEKSEIFDDQFSVERPDGSNFTLKIRSTKLEDSAMYFCASRDSSQGYGYTFGSGTRLTVV.

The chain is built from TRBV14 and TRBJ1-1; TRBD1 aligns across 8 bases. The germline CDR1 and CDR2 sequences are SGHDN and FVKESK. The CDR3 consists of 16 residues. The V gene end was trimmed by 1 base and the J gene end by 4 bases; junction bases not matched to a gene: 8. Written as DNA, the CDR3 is TGTGCCAGCAGCCAAGTCGCATTAACAGGGGGCACTGAAGCTTTCTTT. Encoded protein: CASSQVALTGGTEAFF.

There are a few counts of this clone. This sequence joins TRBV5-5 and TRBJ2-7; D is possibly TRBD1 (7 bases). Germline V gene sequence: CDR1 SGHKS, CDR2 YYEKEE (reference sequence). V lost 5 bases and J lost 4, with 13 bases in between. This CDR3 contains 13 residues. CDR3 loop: CASRAGQQYEQYF. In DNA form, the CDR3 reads TGTGCCAGCAGGGCGGGACAGCAGTACGAGCAGTACTTC.

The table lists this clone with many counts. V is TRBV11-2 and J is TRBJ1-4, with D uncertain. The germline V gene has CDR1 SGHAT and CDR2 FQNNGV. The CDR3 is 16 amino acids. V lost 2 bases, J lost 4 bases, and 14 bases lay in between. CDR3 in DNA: TGTGCCAGCAGCTTACCTCAGGCAGGTCGTAATGAAAAACTGTTTTTT. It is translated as CASSLPQAGRNEKLFF.

CDR3 bases: TGTGCCAGCAATCGGGACAGGGTAGATGAAAAACTGTTTTTT. Amino acid sequence: CASNRDRVDEKLFF. V gene TRBV2 combines with J gene TRBJ1-4, with TRBD1 identical over 9 bases. This CDR3 contains 14 residues. In germline, CDR1 is SNHLY, CDR2 FYNNEI. Trimming removed 7 bases from V and 6 bases from J; junction bases left unmatched: 6.

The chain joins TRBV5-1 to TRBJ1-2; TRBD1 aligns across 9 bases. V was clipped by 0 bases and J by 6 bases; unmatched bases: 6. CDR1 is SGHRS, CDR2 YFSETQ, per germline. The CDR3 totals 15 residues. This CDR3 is CASSLEQGALDGYTF. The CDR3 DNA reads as TGCGCCAGCAGCTTGGAACAGGGGGCGCTTGATGGCTACACCTTC. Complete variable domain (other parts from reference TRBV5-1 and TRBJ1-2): KAGVTQTPRYLIKTRGQQVTLSCSPISGHRSVSWYQQTPGQGLQFLFEYFSETQRNKGNFPGRFSGRQFSNSRSEMNVSTLELGDSALYLCASSLEQGALDGYTFGSGTRLTVV.

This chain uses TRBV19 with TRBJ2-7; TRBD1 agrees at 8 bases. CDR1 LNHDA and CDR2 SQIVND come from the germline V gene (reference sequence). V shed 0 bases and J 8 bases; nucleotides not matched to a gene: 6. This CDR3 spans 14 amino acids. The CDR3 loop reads CASSIEPGTGKQYF. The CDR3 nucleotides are TGTGCCAGTAGTATAGAGCCTGGGACAGGAAAGCAGTACTTC.

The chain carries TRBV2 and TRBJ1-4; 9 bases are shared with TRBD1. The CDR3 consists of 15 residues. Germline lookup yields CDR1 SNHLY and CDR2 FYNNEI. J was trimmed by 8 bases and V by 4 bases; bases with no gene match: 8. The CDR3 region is CASSVGGQGSEKLFF. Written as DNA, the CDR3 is TGTGCCAGCAGTGTTGGAGGACAGGGGTCGGAAAAACTGTTTTTT.

The CDR3 DNA reads as TGTGCCAGCACAAACAAGCCTAACACAGGGGAGCGTATCGGAAACACCATATATTTT. Residues: CASTNKPNTGERIGNTIYF. V gene TRBV21-1 combines with J gene TRBJ1-3; the D segment call TRBD1 is taken from the table without a DNA check. TRBV21-1 is a documented pseudogene. This CDR3 is 19 amino acids long.